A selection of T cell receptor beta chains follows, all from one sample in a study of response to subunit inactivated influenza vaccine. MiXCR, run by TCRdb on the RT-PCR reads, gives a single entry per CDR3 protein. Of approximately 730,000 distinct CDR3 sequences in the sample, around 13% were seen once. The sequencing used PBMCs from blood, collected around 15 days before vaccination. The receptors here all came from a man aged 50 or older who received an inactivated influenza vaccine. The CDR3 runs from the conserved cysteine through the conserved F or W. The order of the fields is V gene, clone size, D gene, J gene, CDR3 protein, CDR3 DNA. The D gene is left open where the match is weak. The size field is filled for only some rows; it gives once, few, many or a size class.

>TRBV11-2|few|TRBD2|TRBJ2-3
CASSLAGSGDTQYF
TGTGCCAGCAGCCTAGCGGGCTCGGGAGATACGCAGTATTTT
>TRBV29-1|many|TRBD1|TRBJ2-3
CSTRQGGVTDTQYF
TGCAGCACAAGACAGGGGGGCGTCACAGATACGCAGTATTTT
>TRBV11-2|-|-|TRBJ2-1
CASSSDPGGGSYNEQFF
TGTGCCAGCAGCTCAGACCCGGGGGGCGGGAGTTACAATGAGCAGTTCTTC
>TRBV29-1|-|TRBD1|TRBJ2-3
CSVDVGQGDTQYF
TGCAGCGTTGATGTGGGACAGGGGGATACGCAGTATTTT
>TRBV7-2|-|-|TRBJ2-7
CASSLARGLQKEAYEQYF
TGTGCCAGCAGCTTAGCTCGGGGGCTACAAAAAGAGGCCTACGAGCAGTACTTC
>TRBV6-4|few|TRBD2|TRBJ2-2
CASSASGANTGELFF
TGTGCCAGCAGTGCTAGCGGCGCGAACACCGGGGAGCTGTTTTTT
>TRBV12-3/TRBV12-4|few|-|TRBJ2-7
CASSLSGGRAMEQYF
TGTGCCAGCAGTTTATCTGGGGGAAGGGCTATGGAGCAGTACTTC
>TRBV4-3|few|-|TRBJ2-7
CASSSSRGSYTYEQYF
TGCGCCAGCAGCTCCTCAAGGGGCAGTTACACCTACGAGCAGTACTTC
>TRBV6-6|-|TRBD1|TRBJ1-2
CASSQQGNYGYTF
TGTGCCAGCAGTCAACAGGGGAACTATGGCTACACCTTC
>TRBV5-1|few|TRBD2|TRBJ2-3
CASSLAGRNTDTQYF
TGCGCCAGCAGCTTGGCCGGGAGGAACACAGATACGCAGTATTTT
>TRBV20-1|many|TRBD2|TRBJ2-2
CAWGGRALDTGELFF
TGCGCTTGGGGCGGGAGGGCCCTTGACACCGGGGAGCTGTTTTTT
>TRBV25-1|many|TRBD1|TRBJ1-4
CATRDRGGRNEKLFF
TGTGCCACCCGGGACAGGGGAGGTAGAAACGAAAAACTGTTTTTT
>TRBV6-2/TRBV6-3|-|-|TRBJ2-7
CASSQQVYEQYF
TGTGCCAGCAGTCAACAGGTCTACGAGCAGTACTTC
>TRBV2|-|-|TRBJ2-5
CASKTHQETQYF
TGTGCCAGCAAAACCCACCAAGAGACCCAGTACTTC
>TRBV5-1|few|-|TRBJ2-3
CASSFMTRDGTDTQYF
TGCGCCAGCAGCTTTATGACACGGGATGGCACAGATACGCAGTATTTT
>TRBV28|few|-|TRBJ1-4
CASSLARREKLFF
TGTGCCAGCAGTTTAGCGAGGCGTGAAAAACTGTTTTTT
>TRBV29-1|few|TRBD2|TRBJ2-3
CSAGSGGGDTQYF
TGCAGCGCCGGTAGCGGGGGGGGCGATACGCAGTATTTT
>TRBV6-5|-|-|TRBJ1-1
CASNGRYTEAFF
TGTGCCAGCAACGGGAGGTACACTGAAGCTTTCTTT
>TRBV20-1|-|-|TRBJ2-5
CSARDGEAPKAQYF
TGCAGTGCTAGAGATGGGGAGGCCCCAAAGGCCCAGTACTTC
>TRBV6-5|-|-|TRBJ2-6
CASSYLDSSGANVLTF
TGTGCCAGCAGTTACCTAGACAGCTCTGGGGCCAACGTCCTGACTTTC
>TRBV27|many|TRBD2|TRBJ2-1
CASSLFAGGRNEQFF
TGTGCCAGCAGTTTGTTCGCGGGAGGGCGCAATGAGCAGTTCTTC
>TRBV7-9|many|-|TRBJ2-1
CATSGELCFF
TGTGCCACAAGTGGAGAGTTGTGTTTCTTC
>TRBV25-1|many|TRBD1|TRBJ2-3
CASSEAWGTGSTDTQYF
TGTGCCAGCAGTGAGGCTTGGGGGACAGGGTCGACAGATACGCAGTATTTT
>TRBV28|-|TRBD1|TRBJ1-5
CASSSTGGRWQPQHF
TGTGCCAGCAGTTCGACAGGGGGACGATGGCAGCCCCAGCATTTT
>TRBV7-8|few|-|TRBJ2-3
CASSLVTGAADTQYF
TGTGCCAGCAGCTTAGTTACAGGTGCGGCAGATACGCAGTATTTT
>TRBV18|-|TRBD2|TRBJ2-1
CASSPGASGRHEQFF
TGTGCCAGCTCACCAGGGGCTAGCGGGAGACATGAGCAGTTCTTC